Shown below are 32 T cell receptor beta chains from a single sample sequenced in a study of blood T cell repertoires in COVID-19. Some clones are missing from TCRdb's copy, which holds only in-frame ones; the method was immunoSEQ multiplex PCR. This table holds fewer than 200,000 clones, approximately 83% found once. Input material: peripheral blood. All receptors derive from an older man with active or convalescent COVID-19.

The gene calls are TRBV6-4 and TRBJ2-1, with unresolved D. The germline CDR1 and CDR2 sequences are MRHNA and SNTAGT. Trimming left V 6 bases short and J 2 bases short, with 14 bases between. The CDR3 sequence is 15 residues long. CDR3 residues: CASSAASRPYNEQFF. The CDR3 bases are TGTGCCAGCAGCGCCGCTAGTAGGCCCTACAATGAGCAGTTCTTC.

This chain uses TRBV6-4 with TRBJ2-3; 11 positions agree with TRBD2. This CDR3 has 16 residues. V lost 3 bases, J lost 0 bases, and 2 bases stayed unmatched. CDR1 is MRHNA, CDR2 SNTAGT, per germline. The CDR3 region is CASSEGLADSTDTQYF. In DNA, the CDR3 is TGTGCCAGCAGTGAGGGACTAGCGGATAGCACAGATACGCAGTATTTT.

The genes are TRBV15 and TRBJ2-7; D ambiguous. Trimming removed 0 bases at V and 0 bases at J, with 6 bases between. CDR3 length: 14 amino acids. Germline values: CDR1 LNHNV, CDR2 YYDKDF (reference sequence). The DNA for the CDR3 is TGTGCCACCAGCAGAGATCTTTTCTCCTACGAGCAGTACTTC. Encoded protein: CATSRDLFSYEQYF.

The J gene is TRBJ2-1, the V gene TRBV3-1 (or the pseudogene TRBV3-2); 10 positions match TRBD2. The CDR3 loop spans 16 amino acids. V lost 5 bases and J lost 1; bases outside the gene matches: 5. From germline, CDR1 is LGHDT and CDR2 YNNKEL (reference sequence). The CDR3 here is CASSKAGGTSYNEQFF. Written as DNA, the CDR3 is TGTGCCAGCAGCAAAGCGGGGGGGACATCCTACAATGAGCAGTTCTTC.

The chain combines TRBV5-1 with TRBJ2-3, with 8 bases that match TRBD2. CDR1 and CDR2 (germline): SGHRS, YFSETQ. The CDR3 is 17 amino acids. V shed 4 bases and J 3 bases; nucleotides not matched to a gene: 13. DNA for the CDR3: TGCGCCAGCAGCGGGACCCCCCGGGGGGGTGGAACAGATACGCAGTATTTT. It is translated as CASSGTPRGGGTDTQYF.

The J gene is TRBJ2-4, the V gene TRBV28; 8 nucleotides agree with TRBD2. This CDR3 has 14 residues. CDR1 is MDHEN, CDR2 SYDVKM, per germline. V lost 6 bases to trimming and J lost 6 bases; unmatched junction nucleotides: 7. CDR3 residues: CASSQAGAGNIQYF. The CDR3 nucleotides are TGTGCCAGCAGCCAAGCGGGAGCGGGAAACATTCAGTACTTC.

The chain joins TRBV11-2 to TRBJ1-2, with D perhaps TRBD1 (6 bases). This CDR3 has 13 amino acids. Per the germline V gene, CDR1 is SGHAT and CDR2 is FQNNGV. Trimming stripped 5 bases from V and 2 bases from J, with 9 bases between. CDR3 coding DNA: TGTGCCAGCAGCCACAGGGTGAACTATGGCTACACCTTC. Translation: CASSHRVNYGYTF.

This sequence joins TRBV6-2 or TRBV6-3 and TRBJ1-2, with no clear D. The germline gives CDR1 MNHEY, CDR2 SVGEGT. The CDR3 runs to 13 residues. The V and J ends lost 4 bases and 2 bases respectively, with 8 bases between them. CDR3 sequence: CASSSSDNYGYTF. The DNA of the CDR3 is TGTGCCAGCAGTTCGAGCGACAACTATGGCTACACCTTC.

CDR3 protein: CASSLALSGNTIYF. Here the CDR3 DNA reads TGTGCCAGCAGCTTGGCCCTCTCTGGAAACACCATATATTTT. J is TRBJ1-3 and V is TRBV7-2; D remains ambiguous. Germline CDR1 reads SGHTA; CDR2 reads FQGNSA. Between the trimmed V and J ends, which lost 3 bases and 0 bases, there was a span of 6 bases. The CDR3 extends over 14 amino acids. Using reference TRBV7-2 and TRBJ1-3 for the parts outside the CDR3, the full variable domain is GAGVSQSPSNKVTEKGKDVELRCDPISGHTALYWYRQSLGQGLEFLIYFQGNSAPDKSGLPSDRFSAERTGGSVSTLTIQRTQQEDSAVYLCASSLALSGNTIYFGEGSWLTVV.

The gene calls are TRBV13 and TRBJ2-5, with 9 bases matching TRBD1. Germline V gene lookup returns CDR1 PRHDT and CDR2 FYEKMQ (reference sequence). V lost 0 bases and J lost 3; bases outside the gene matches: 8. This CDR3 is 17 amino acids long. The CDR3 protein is CASSLGGQGRREETQYF. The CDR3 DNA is TGTGCCAGCAGCTTAGGTGGACAGGGGAGGAGGGAAGAGACCCAGTACTTC.

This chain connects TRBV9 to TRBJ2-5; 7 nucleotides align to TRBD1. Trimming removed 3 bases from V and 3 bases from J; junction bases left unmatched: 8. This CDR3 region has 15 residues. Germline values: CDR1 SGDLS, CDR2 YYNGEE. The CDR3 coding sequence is TGTGCCAGCAGCGCTCCTCCCGGGACAGAAGAGACCCAGTACTTC. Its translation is CASSAPPGTEETQYF.

The chain's CDR3 is CASCRGQRTEAFF. The CDR3 nucleotides read TGTGCCAGCTGCCGCGGACAGAGGACTGAAGCTTTCTTT. This chain links TRBV16 with TRBJ1-1, with D perhaps matching TRBD1 (6 bases). CDR1 and CDR2 from the germline V gene are KGHSY and FQNENV. This CDR3 has 13 residues. Between the trimmed V and J ends, which lost 8 bases and 5 bases, there was a span of 15 bases.

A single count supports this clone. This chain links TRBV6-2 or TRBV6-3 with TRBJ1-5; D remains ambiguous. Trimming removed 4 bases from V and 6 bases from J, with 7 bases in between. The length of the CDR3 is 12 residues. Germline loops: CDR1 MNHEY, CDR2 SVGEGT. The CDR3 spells CASSSLGQPQHF. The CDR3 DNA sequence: TGTGCCAGCAGTTCCCTCGGTCAGCCCCAGCATTTT.

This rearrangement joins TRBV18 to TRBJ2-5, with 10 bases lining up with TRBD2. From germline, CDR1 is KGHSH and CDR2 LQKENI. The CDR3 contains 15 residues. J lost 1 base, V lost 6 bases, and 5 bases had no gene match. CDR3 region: CASSLAGAGQETQYF. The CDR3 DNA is TGTGCCAGCTCCCTAGCGGGGGCCGGCCAAGAGACCCAGTACTTC.

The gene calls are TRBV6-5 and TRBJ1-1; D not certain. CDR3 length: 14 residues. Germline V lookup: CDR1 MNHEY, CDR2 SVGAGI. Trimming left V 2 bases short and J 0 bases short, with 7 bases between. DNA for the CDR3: TGTGCCAGCAGTTACCACGACATGAACACTGAAGCTTTCTTT. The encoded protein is CASSYHDMNTEAFF.

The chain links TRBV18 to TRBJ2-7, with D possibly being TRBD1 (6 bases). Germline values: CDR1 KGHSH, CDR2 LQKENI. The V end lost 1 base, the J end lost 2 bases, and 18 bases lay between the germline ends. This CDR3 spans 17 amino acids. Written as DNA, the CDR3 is TGTGCCAGCTCACCACAGTATGCCCGGGACAAGGCCTACGAGCAGTACTTC. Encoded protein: CASSPQYARDKAYEQYF.

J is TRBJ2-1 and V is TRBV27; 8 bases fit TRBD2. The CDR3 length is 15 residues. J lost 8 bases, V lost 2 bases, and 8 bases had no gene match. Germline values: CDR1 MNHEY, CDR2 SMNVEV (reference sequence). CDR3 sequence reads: CASSLTSGGLYEQFF. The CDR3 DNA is TGTGCCAGCAGTTTAACCAGCGGGGGTTTATATGAGCAGTTCTTC.

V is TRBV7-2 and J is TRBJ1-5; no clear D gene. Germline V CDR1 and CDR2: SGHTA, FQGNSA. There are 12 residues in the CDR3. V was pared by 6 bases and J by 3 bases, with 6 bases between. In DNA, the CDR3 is TGTGCCAGCAGTTATTACAATCAGCCCCAGCATTTT. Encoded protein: CASSYYNQPQHF. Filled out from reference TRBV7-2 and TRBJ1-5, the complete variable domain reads GAGVSQSPSNKVTEKGKDVELRCDPISGHTALYWYRQSLGQGLEFLIYFQGNSAPDKSGLPSDRFSAERTGGSVSTLTIQRTQQEDSAVYLCASSYYNQPQHFGDGTRLSIL.

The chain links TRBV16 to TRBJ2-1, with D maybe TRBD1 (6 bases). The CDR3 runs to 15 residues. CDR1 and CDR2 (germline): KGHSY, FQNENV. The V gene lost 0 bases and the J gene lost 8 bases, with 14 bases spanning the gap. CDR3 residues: CASSQSWQGFHEQFF. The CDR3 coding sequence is TGTGCCAGCAGCCAATCATGGCAGGGGTTCCATGAGCAGTTCTTC.

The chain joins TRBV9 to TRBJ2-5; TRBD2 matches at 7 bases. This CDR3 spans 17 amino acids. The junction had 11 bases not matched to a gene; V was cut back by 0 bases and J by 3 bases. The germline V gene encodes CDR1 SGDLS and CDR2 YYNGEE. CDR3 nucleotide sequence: TGTGCCAGCAGCGTAGGGGCTACCCGGGGGAGGGAAGAGACCCAGTACTTC. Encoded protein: CASSVGATRGREETQYF.

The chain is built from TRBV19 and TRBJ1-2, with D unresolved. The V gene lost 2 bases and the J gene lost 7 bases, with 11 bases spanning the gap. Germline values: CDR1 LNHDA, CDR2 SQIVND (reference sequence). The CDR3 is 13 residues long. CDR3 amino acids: CASSIRMASGYTF. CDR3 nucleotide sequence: TGTGCCAGTAGTATAAGGATGGCTAGTGGCTACACCTTC.

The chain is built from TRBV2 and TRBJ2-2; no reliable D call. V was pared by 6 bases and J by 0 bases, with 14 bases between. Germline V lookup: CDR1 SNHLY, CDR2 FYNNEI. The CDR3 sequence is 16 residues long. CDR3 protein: CASRRLSNTNTGELFF. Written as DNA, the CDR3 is TGTGCCAGCAGGCGGCTCTCGAACACGAACACCGGGGAGCTGTTTTTT.

The CDR3 here is CASSSTGRDYGYTF. The CDR3 region has the DNA TGTGCCAGCAGCTCAACAGGGAGGGACTATGGCTACACCTTC. V is TRBV7-2 and J is TRBJ1-2, with a possible D match to TRBD1 (6 bases). This CDR3 is built from 14 residues. In germline, CDR1 is SGHTA, CDR2 FQGNSA. The V and J ends lost 4 bases and 3 bases respectively, with 12 bases between them.

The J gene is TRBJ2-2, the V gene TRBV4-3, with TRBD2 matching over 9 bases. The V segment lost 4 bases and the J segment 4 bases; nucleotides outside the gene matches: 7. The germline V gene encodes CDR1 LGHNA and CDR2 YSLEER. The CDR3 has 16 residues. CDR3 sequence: CASSPRSGGGTGELFF. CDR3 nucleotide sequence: TGCGCCAGCAGCCCCCGTAGCGGGGGCGGCACCGGGGAGCTGTTTTTT.

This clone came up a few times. The CDR3 loop is CATREGSYTEAFF. DNA of the CDR3: TGTGCCACCAGGGAGGGCAGTTACACTGAAGCTTTCTTT. V is TRBV24-1 and J is TRBJ1-1, with D uncertain. Germline V gene sequence: CDR1 KGHDR, CDR2 SFDVKD. This CDR3 is built from 13 residues. Trimming shortened V by 7 bases and J by 3 bases, and 11 bases separated the two germline ends.

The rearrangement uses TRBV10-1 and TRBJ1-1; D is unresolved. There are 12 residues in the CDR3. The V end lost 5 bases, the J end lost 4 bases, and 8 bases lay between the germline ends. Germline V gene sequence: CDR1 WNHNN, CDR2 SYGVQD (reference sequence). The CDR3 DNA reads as TGCGCCAGCAGTATTGCCAGCACTGAAGCTTTCTTT. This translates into CASSIASTEAFF.

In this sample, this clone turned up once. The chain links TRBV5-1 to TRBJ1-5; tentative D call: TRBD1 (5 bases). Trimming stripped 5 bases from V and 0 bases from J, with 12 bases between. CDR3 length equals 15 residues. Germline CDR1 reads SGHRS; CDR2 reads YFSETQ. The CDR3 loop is CASRPTGDSNQPQHF. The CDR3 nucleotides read TGCGCCAGCAGGCCTACGGGGGATAGCAATCAGCCCCAGCATTTT.

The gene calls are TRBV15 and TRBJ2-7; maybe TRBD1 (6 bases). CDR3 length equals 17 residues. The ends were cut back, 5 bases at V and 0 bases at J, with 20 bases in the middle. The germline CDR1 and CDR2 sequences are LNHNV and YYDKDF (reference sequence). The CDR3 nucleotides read TGTGCCACCAGCCCCACGGGGAGACAGGCCCTCTCCTACGAGCAGTACTTC. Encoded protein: CATSPTGRQALSYEQYF.

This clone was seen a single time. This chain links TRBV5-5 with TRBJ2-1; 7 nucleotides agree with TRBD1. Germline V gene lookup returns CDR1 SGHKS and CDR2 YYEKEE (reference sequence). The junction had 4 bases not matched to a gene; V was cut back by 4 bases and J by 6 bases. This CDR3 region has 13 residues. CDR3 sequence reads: CASSRDSSNEQFF. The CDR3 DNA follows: TGTGCCAGCAGCCGGGACAGCTCCAATGAGCAGTTCTTC.

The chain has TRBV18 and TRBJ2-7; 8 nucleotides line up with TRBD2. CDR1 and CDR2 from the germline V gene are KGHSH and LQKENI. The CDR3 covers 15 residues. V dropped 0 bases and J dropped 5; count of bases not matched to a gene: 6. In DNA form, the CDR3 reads TGTGCCAGCTCACCACCGACTAGCGCGAGAGACGAGCAGTACTTC. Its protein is CASSPPTSARDEQYF.

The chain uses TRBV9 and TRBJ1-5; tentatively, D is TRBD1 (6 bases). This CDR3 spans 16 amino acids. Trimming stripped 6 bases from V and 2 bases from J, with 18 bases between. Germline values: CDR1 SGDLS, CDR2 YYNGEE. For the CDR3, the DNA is TGTGCCAGCAAATATCACAGGGAGGGACGCAATCAGCCCCAGCATTTT. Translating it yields CASKYHREGRNQPQHF.

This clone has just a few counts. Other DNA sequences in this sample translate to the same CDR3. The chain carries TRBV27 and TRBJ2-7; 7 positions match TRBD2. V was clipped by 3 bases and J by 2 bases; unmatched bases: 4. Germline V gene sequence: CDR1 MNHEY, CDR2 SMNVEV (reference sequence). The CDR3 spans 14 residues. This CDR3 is CASSLREGPYEQYF. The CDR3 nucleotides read TGTGCCAGCAGTTTGAGGGAGGGCCCCTACGAGCAGTACTTC.